This T cell receptor beta chain emerged from a study of shared clonotypes between healthy human individuals. The protocol was immunoSEQ multiplex PCR, while the TCRdb copy is restricted to in-frame clones and leaves out a portion. The sample consists of 650,000 to 800,000 clones, just under 75% of them appearing once. In regard to this clone: An end of the junction differs from the germline gene, which may be a read error.

The germline V gene has CDR1 SGHNT and CDR2 YYREEE (reference sequence). The CDR3 length is 16 residues. This chain links TRBV5-4 with TRBJ1-3, with 10 bases aligning to TRBD1. The sample was memory CD4+ T cells sorted from blood. Subset denoted: CD45RA-negative fraction. The origin of this receptor is a woman aged 25-40 years in good health. The CDR3 DNA follows: TGCGCCAGCAGCCATGAGGACAGGGGGTTTGGAAACACCATATATTTT. Its translation is CASSHEDRGFGNTIYF.